There are many counts of the clone carrying this T cell receptor beta chain. Its target is unknown. These data belong to a study of human T cells and chemical hapten exposure. Across the whole study: TCR yields per sample varied, mainly owing to small pooled library volume differences. The study's findings and limits: Among TCRs, those above 1 in 1000 frequency were unaffected by DPC sensitization.

This sample's time point: healthy volunteer bleed at 6 weeks. Total RNA was extracted from unfractionated whole blood. The V gene's germline CDR1 is KGHSH and CDR2 LQKENI. The CDR3 is 14 residues long. The J segment lost 7 bases and the V segment lost 4 bases, leaving 8 bases of the junction unmatched. The study's library attached unique molecular identifiers to single cDNA molecules. TCRdb re-derived calls from the RACE reads in MiXCR, one entry per CDR3 protein. The sample lists 35,000 to 55,000 distinct CDR3 sequences, 3% to 4% occurring once. This clonotype was obtained from a human donor in good health. Some clones in this sample may be carry-over from other donors' samples. The chain recombines TRBV18 with TRBJ2-7; TRBD1 matches 9 bases. The sample was whole blood. The CDR3 sequence: CASSLQGAHGEQYF. Written as DNA, the CDR3 is TGTGCCAGCTCACTACAGGGGGCTCACGGGGAGCAGTACTTC. The variable domain in full, with the rest retrieved from reference TRBV18 and TRBJ2-7, is NAGVMQNPRHLVRRRGQEARLRCSPMKGHSHVYWYRQLPEEGLKFMVYLQKENIIDESGMPKERFSAEFPKEGPSILRIQQVVRGDSAAYFCASSLQGAHGEQYFGPGTRLTVT.